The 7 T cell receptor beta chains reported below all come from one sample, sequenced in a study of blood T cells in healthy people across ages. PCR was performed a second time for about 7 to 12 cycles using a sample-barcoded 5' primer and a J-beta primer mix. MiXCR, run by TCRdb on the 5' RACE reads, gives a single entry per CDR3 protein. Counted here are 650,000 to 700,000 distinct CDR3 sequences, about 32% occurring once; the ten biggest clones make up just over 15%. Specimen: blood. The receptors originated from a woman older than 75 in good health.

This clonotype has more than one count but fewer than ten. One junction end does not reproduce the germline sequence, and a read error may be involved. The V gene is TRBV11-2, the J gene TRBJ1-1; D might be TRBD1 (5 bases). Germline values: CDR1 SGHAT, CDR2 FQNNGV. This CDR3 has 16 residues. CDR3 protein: CASSLEGRTPYTEAFF. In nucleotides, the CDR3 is TGTGCCAGCAGCCTAGAGGGACGGACACCTTACACTGAAGCTTTCTTT.

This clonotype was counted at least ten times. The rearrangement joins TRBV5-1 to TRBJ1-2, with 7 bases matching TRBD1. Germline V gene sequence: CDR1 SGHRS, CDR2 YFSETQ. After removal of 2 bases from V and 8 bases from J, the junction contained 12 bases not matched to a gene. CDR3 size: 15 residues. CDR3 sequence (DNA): TGCGCCAGCAGCTTACAACAAGGGGGCGCAGGGGGCTACACCTTC. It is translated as CASSLQQGGAGGYTF.

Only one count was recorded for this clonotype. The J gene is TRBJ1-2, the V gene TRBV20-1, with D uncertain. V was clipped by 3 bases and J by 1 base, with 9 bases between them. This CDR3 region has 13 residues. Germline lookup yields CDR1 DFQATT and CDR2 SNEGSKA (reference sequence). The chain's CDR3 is CSASPSLNYGYTF. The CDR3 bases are TGCAGTGCTAGTCCCAGCCTTAACTATGGCTACACCTTC.

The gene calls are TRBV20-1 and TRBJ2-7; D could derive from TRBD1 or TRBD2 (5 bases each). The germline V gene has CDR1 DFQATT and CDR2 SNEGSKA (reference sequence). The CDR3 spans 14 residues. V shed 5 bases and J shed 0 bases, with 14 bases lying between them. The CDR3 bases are TGCAGTGCTGCCCCGGGACCCGGCTCCTACGAGCAGTACTTC. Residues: CSAAPGPGSYEQYF.

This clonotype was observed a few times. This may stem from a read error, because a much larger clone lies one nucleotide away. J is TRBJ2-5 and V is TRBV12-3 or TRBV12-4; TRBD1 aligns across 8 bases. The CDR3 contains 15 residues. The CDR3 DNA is TGTGCCAGCGGTTTGGGTCAGGGGGCTCGGGAGACCCAGTACTTC. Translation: CASGLGQGARETQYF.

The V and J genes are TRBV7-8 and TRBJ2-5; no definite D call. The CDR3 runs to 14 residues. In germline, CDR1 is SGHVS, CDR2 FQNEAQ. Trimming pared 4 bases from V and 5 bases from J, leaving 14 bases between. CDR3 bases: TGTGCCAGCAGCTCTGACCCCTCCGGGGAGACCCAGTACTTC. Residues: CASSSDPSGETQYF. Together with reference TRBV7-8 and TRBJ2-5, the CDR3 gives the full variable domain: GAGVSQSPRYKVAKRGQDVALRCDPISGHVSLFWYQQALGQGPEFLTYFQNEAQLDKSGLPSDRFFAERPEGSVSTLKIQRTQQEDSAVYLCASSSDPSGETQYFGPGTRLLVL.

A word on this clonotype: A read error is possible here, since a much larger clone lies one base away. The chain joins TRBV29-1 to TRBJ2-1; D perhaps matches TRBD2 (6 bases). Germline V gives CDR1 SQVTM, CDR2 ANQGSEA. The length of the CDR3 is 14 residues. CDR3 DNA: TGCAGCGTTGAAGTAGCGGACTCCTACAATGTGCAGTTCTTC. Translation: CSVEVADSYNVQFF.